This is a list of T cell receptor beta chains from one sample in a study of T-cell memory formation after mild COVID-19. Each CDR3 protein gets one entry after TCRdb re-called the 5' RACE reads with MiXCR. The table has some 490,000 distinct CDR3 sequences, 15% to 20% seen once. Sample: PBMCs or a T cell subset sorted from them (not recorded which). The receptor set was obtained from an adult woman who had mild COVID-19 (a few samples of this study predate the infection). Cell type and time point are not known. The CDR3 runs from the conserved cysteine through the conserved F or W. D genes are given only for firm matches. Clone size is stated in some rows and not others, as once, few, many or a class when expanded.

D,size,V,J,DNA,CDR3
TRBD2,NA,TRBV7-9,TRBJ2-1,TGTGCCAGCAGGGCCAGCGGGAATGCACGGAATGAGCAGTTCTTC,CASRASGNARNEQFF
TRBD1,NA,TRBV7-9,TRBJ1-1,TGTGCCAGCAGCCTCACGGACAGGGACTCCAAAAGGGGCACTGAAGCTTTCTTT,CASSLTDRDSKRGTEAFF
TRBD1,NA,TRBV3-1,TRBJ1-1,TGTGCCAGCAGCCAGGGAGGGACAGGTCTCATGAACACTGAAGCTTTCTTT,CASSQGGTGLMNTEAFF
TRBD1,NA,TRBV11-2,TRBJ2-2,TGTGCCAGCAGCGGATGGGACAGGGGGCAAACCGGGGAGCTGTTTTTT,CASSGWDRGQTGELFF
TRBD1,few,TRBV12-3/TRBV12-4,TRBJ2-4,TGTGCCAGCAGTTCTCCGGGACAGGGGCAAAACATTCAGTACTTC,CASSSPGQGQNIQYF
NA,few,TRBV5-1,TRBJ2-7,TGCGCCAGCAGCTTGGGGTCCACCTACGAGCAGTACTTC,CASSLGSTYEQYF
NA,NA,TRBV7-3,TRBJ2-2,TGTGCCAGCAGCTTAGGGGGCCATGACGGGGAGCTGTTTTTT,CASSLGGHDGELFF
NA,few,TRBV29-1,TRBJ1-1,TGCAGCGTTGGGTCAGGGAGCACTGAAGCTTTCTTT,CSVGSGSTEAFF
NA,NA,TRBV20-1,TRBJ2-5,TGCAGTGTAAAGGGGGGACGTGGTAACGGAGAGACCCAGTACTTC,CSVKGGRGNGETQYF
NA,few,TRBV6-5,TRBJ1-1,TGTGCCAGCAGTTACGACCCTCGGGCCACTGAAGCTTTCTTT,CASSYDPRATEAFF
NA,NA,TRBV5-6,TRBJ2-5,TGTGCCAGCAGCGCGGCCGCGAGCGGGGAGACCCAGTACTTC,CASSAAASGETQYF
NA,NA,TRBV19,TRBJ1-1,TGTGCCAGTAGCCCCCTCTTGGGGGATACTGAAGCTTTCTTT,CASSPLLGDTEAFF
NA,NA,TRBV7-2,TRBJ2-7,TGTGCCAGCAGCCGGCCCGACTACGAGCAGTACTTC,CASSRPDYEQYF
NA,few,TRBV4-1,TRBJ2-2,TGCGCCACTCGAGCGGGGAACACCGGGGAGCTGTTTTTT,CATRAGNTGELFF
NA,few,TRBV3-1,TRBJ2-1,TGTGCCAGCAGCCAAGGGCTAGCCAGGAACAATGAGCAGTTCTTC,CASSQGLARNNEQFF
TRBD1,NA,TRBV11-2,TRBJ2-7,TGTGCCAGCAGCTTAGCACAGGGGCCCTACGAGCAGTACTTC,CASSLAQGPYEQYF
NA,few,TRBV12-3/TRBV12-4,TRBJ2-5,TGTGCCAGCAGTTTTCGGCACCAAGAGACCCAGTACTTC,CASSFRHQETQYF
NA,NA,TRBV27,TRBJ2-7,TGTGCCAGCCGGGAGGCAGGGGGCTACGAGCAGTACTTC,CASREAGGYEQYF
NA,NA,TRBV19,TRBJ2-7,TGTGCCAGTAGTCCCTGGGGCCCCTACGAGCAGTACTTC,CASSPWGPYEQYF
NA,few,TRBV18,TRBJ2-7,TGTGCCAGCTCACCATTTCAAGGGGGAACGGACATCCTCTCCTACGAGCAGTACTTC,CASSPFQGGTDILSYEQYF
NA,few,TRBV9,TRBJ2-5,TGTGCCAGCAGTCCCCTCGAGGGGGGGAAGGAGACCCAGTACTTC,CASSPLEGGKETQYF
NA,NA,TRBV12-3/TRBV12-4,TRBJ2-3,TGTGCCAGCAGTTTTAGGCGGGGTGAGGGAGATACGCAGTATTTT,CASSFRRGEGDTQYF
TRBD2,few,TRBV4-1,TRBJ2-3,TGCGCCAGCAGCCGCCTTCTAGCGGCGAGCACAGATACGCAGTATTTT,CASSRLLAASTDTQYF
NA,NA,TRBV2,TRBJ1-3,TGTGCCAGCAGTGAAGCGGGGGTGGCGGGAAACACCATATATTTT,CASSEAGVAGNTIYF
TRBD1,NA,TRBV6-5,TRBJ1-1,TGTGCCAGCAGCACAGGGGGACTGGCGGGCACTGAAGCTTTCTTT,CASSTGGLAGTEAFF
NA,NA,TRBV4-2,TRBJ2-3,TGTGCCAGCAGCCAAGAGGGAGCGGTGCTCACAGATACGCAGTATTTT,CASSQEGAVLTDTQYF
TRBD1,few,TRBV4-1,TRBJ1-1,TGCGCCAGCAGCACCCGACAGGGTAGCCCTGAAGCTTTCTTT,CASSTRQGSPEAFF
TRBD1,few,TRBV18,TRBJ2-7,TGTGCCAGCTCACCAAAGGGACAGCCTTCCTACGAGCAGTACTTC,CASSPKGQPSYEQYF
NA,NA,TRBV5-1,TRBJ2-2,TGCGCCAGCAGCTTGCGGGGACAGGGGATCCTAGCGGGAGAGACCGGGGAGCTGTTTTTT,CASSLRGQGILAGETGELFF
TRBD1,NA,TRBV29-1,TRBJ1-2,TGCAGCGTTGACGACAGGGGCCTGTACACCTTC,CSVDDRGLYTF
NA,few,TRBV12-3/TRBV12-4,TRBJ2-5,TGTGCCAGCAGTTTATATGGTACAGGGACGTTTCAAGAGACCCAGTACTTC,CASSLYGTGTFQETQYF
NA,NA,TRBV29-1,TRBJ2-1,TGCAGCGCGGACGGGGATCTCGGGCGCAATGAGCAGTTCTTC,CSADGDLGRNEQFF
NA,NA,TRBV6-5,TRBJ1-2,TGTGCCAGCAGTTATTCGGGCAGCGCTAACTATGGCTACACCTTC,CASSYSGSANYGYTF
NA,NA,TRBV30,TRBJ2-2,TGTGCCGGGGGCTGGGCTAGCGGAGCGAACACCGGGGAGCTGTTTTTT,CAGGWASGANTGELFF
TRBD1,few,TRBV7-9,TRBJ2-7,TGTGCCAGCAGCCTTGAGGACAGGAAGCAGTACTTC,CASSLEDRKQYF
NA,NA,TRBV24-1,TRBJ2-2,TGTGCCACCAGCCCGCGGGAAAACACCGGGGAGCTGTTTTTT,CATSPRENTGELFF
NA,NA,TRBV5-4,TRBJ2-7,TGTGCCAGCAGCTCGAATCTTCGGGAGCAGTACTTC,CASSSNLREQYF
TRBD2,NA,TRBV24-1,TRBJ2-1,TGTGCCACCAGTGAGCTCCTTAACACAGCTAGCGGGAGTCGGGATGAGCAGTTCTTC,CATSELLNTASGSRDEQFF
TRBD2,NA,TRBV4-2,TRBJ2-7,TGTGCCAGCAGCCAAGAGGGGCTAGCGGGGACCTACGAGCAGTACTTC,CASSQEGLAGTYEQYF
NA,few,TRBV29-1,TRBJ2-7,TGCAGCGTTGAAGGACAGAACTACGAGCAGTACTTC,CSVEGQNYEQYF